These 12 T cell receptor beta chains share one sample of origin, sequenced in a study of CD8+CD57+ T cells in acquired aplastic anemia. Genomic DNA acted as the template from which TCR beta VDJ combination and CDR3 sequence profiling were carried out. A single record per CDR3 protein comes from TCRdb applying MiXCR to the reads. The sample gives fewer than 250,000 distinct CDR3 sequences, less than 60% of which show up once; approximately 20% is in the top ten. All patients picked for sequencing had shown, by flow cytometry, an expansion of CD8+CD57+ cells. The sample taken for sequencing was sorted CD4+, CD8+, or CD8+CD57+ T cells (not recorded which) from PBMCs. Receptors originate from a human donor with aplastic anemia.

The V gene is TRBV20-1, the J gene TRBJ2-5; 9 bases fit TRBD2. The CDR3 extends over 13 amino acids. CDR1 and CDR2 (germline): DFQATT, SNEGSKA (reference sequence). J was trimmed by 5 bases and V by 3 bases; bases with no gene match: 4. Here the CDR3 DNA reads TGCAGTGCTAGGGGGACTAGCATGGAGACCCAGTACTTC. Translated, it gives CSARGTSMETQYF.

Points on this clonotype: One end of the junction does not line up with germline, which may come from a read error. The chain recombines TRBV25-1 with TRBJ1-2; D is ambiguous. CDR1 and CDR2 (germline): MGHDK, SYGVNS. The CDR3 is 15 residues long. This chain's CDR3 is CASSQAVAADYGYTF. In DNA form, the CDR3 reads TGCGCCAGCAGCCAAGCGGTGGCAGCTGACTATGGCTACACCTTC.

This clonotype was recorded at least ten times. The chain couples TRBV5-1 to TRBJ1-2; weak D call: TRBD1 (6 bases). The V gene's germline CDR1 is SGHRS and CDR2 YFSETQ. Trimming left V 4 bases short and J 3 bases short, with 10 bases between. The CDR3 extends over 13 amino acids. The CDR3 coding sequence is TGCGCCAGCAGCCACAGGGAGGACTATGGCTACACCTTC. As protein: CASSHREDYGYTF.

This clonotype was recorded a few times. This rearrangement joins TRBV24-1 to TRBJ2-3; D is unclear. Trimming cost V 2 bases and J 1 base, with 9 bases left between them. Germline V gene lookup returns CDR1 KGHDR and CDR2 SFDVKD. This CDR3 region has 15 residues. CDR3 amino acids: CATSDYLAGTDTQYF. The CDR3 DNA sequence: TGTGCCACCAGTGATTATTTGGCAGGCACAGATACGCAGTATTTT.

This clonotype was counted at least ten times. The chain couples TRBV10-1 to TRBJ2-1; D gene ambiguous. Germline V gives CDR1 WNHNN, CDR2 SYGVQD (reference sequence). V was shortened by 3 bases and J by 0 bases, with 12 bases between the two germline ends. This CDR3 has 16 residues. CDR3 sequence (DNA): TGCGCCAGCAGTGACGGGCATCCGAGCTCCTACAATGAGCAGTTCTTC. Its translation is CASSDGHPSSYNEQFF.

The chain recombines TRBV5-1 with TRBJ2-5; 9 nucleotides agree with TRBD2. V gave up 4 bases and J gave up 7 bases; unmatched junction bases: 14. This CDR3 is 16 amino acids long. Looked up from germline, CDR1 is SGHRS and CDR2 is YFSETQ. DNA for the CDR3: TGCGCCAGCAGCCAAACCCCGACTAGCGGACTGGGGACCCAGTACTTC. It encodes CASSQTPTSGLGTQYF.

This clonotype showed up many times. This chain joins TRBV19 and TRBJ2-2; 8 positions match TRBD1. Per germline, CDR1 LNHDA and CDR2 SQIVND (reference sequence). V was clipped by 3 bases and J by 4 bases; unmatched bases: 4. The CDR3 consists of 15 residues. CDR3 sequence reads: CASSMETGGTGELFF. CDR3 sequence (DNA): TGTGCCAGTAGTATGGAAACAGGGGGCACCGGGGAGCTGTTTTTT. The variable domain in full, with the rest retrieved from reference TRBV19 and TRBJ2-2, is DGGITQSPKYLFRKEGQNVTLSCEQNLNHDAMYWYRQDPGQGLRLIYYSQIVNDFQKGDIAEGYSVSREKKESFPLTVTSAQKNPTAFYLCASSMETGGTGELFFGEGSRLTVL.

This clonotype was counted once. The chain has TRBV15 and TRBJ2-6; D is unresolved. The CDR3 sequence is 19 residues long. V was shortened by 4 bases and J by 1 base, with 20 bases between the two germline ends. Germline V CDR1 and CDR2: LNHNV, YYDKDF (reference sequence). The CDR3 coding sequence is TGTGCCACCAGCACCCAAGGGCAAGGGCTCTGGTCTGGGGCCAACGTCCTGACTTTC. This encodes CATSTQGQGLWSGANVLTF.

There are many counts of this clonotype. The gene calls are TRBV10-2 and TRBJ1-1; 7 nucleotides agree with TRBD1. The CDR3 totals 14 residues. Trimming took 6 bases from V and 1 from J; bases not matched to a gene: 5. CDR1 and CDR2 from the germline V gene are WSHSY and SAAADI. The CDR3 spells CASRQTGSNTEAFF. CDR3 bases: TGCGCCAGCAGACAGACAGGGTCGAACACTGAAGCTTTCTTT.

This chain links TRBV15 with TRBJ1-2, with D maybe TRBD1 (5 bases). V was cut by 0 bases and J by 3 bases, with 14 bases left in between. Germline-derived CDR1 and CDR2 are LNHNV and YYDKDF (reference sequence). This CDR3 comprises 16 residues. CDR3 coding DNA: TGTGCCACCAGCAGAGATCGGGGAGGGGCTCACTATGGCTACACCTTC. Protein sequence: CATSRDRGGAHYGYTF.

This chain joins TRBV10-3 and TRBJ2-7; D ambiguous. V lost 5 bases and J 2 bases, leaving 10 bases between the germline ends. The CDR3 loop spans 13 amino acids. Looked up from germline, CDR1 is ENHRY and CDR2 is SYGVKD. The CDR3 protein is CAISTTRTYEQYF. In DNA form, the CDR3 reads TGTGCCATCAGTACCACACGAACCTACGAGCAGTACTTC.

This clonotype was counted at least ten times. The chain has TRBV20-1 and TRBJ2-5; D not resolved. From germline, CDR1 is DFQATT and CDR2 SNEGSKA (reference sequence). The CDR3 covers 14 residues. Trimming pared 3 bases from V and 2 bases from J, leaving 13 bases between. The CDR3: CSARHRREQETQYF. In DNA, the CDR3 is TGCAGTGCTAGGCACAGACGCGAACAAGAGACCCAGTACTTC.